This TCR beta chain was documented in a study of blood T cell repertoires in COVID-19. Across the study: Researchers got acute and convalescent COVID-19 samples from the United States, Italy and Spain. Sources were T cells, B-cell-depleted T cells, or PBMCs; the material itself was cDNA or gDNA.

V lost 0 bases to trimming and J lost 2 bases, with 10 bases between them. The CDR3 extends over 15 amino acids. Germline CDR1 is LGHNA and CDR2 is YNFKEQ. Sequencing used immunoSEQ multiplex PCR; TCRdb keeps in-frame clones, though not all of them. The data contain approximately 350,000 clones, approximately 88% of them seen just once; the ten biggest clones take up 0.95% to 1.5%. The rearrangement uses TRBV4-2 and TRBJ1-2, with D unclear. This sequence originates from a man between 40 and 49 years old with acute or convalescent COVID-19. Source material: peripheral blood. The CDR3 DNA reads TGTGCCAGCAGCCAAGAAATGAACAGAAACTATGGCTACACCTTC. Encoded protein: CASSQEMNRNYGYTF.